The 2 T cell receptor beta chains below all came from one sample that was sequenced in a study of blood T cell repertoires in COVID-19. Using immunoSEQ multiplex PCR, the repertoire was profiled, and TCRdb retains in-frame clones only, with some absent. This sample has 300,000 to 400,000 clones; 88% occur once, and the top ten carry 1.2%. The sample consisted of PBMCs or T cells enriched from blood (not recorded which). The source of these receptors is a woman younger than 30 who had recovered from COVID-19.

This clone was seen only a few times. This chain uses TRBV6-5 with TRBJ1-3; D is undetermined. The CDR3 is 14 residues long. The ends were cut back, 0 bases at V and 4 bases at J, with 7 bases in the middle. In germline, CDR1 is MNHEY, CDR2 SVGAGI. CDR3 sequence reads: CASSYSSVGNTIYF. The CDR3 region has the DNA TGTGCCAGCAGTTACTCGAGCGTAGGAAACACCATATATTTT.

The chain is built from TRBV28 and TRBJ1-1; D is unclear. In germline, CDR1 is MDHEN, CDR2 SYDVKM. V shed 2 bases and J shed 4 bases, with 11 bases lying between them. CDR3 length equals 14 residues. In DNA, the CDR3 is TGTGCCAGCAGTTTAACCCCCTCGGGCACTGAAGCTTTCTTT. Protein: CASSLTPSGTEAFF.